Below are 20 T cell receptor beta chains sequenced from a single sample in a study of HIV-infected patients and healthy controls. No cell fractionation was done, so the repertoire covers all unsorted peripheral blood T cells. 450 to 600 ng RNA was reverse transcribed with alpha and beta constant-region primers. Alpha and beta chain libraries were made separately by chain-specific third strand synthesis with multiplexing indices. MiXCR was run by TCRdb on the 5' RACE reads, yielding one entry per CDR3 protein. The repertoire holds around 7,500 distinct CDR3 sequences, with less than 8.5% as singletons. Sample: blood, taken before antiretroviral therapy. These receptors were taken from an adult with HIV infection.

The gene calls are TRBV4-3 and TRBJ2-4; D not certain. The germline CDR1 and CDR2 sequences are LGHNA and YSLEER. V was clipped by 0 bases and J by 6 bases, with 6 bases between them. The CDR3 covers 13 residues. The chain's CDR3 is CASSQEPGNIQYF. Here the CDR3 DNA reads TGCGCCAGCAGCCAAGAACCTGGAAACATTCAGTACTTC.

This clonotype was seen repeatedly, ten times or more. The CDR3 reads CASSPVGRPAEAFF. CDR3 nucleotides: TGTGCCAGCAGCCCGGTCGGCAGGCCGGCTGAAGCTTTCTTT. This chain joins TRBV5-4 and TRBJ1-1; no clear D. CDR1 is SGHNT and CDR2 is YYREEE in the germline V gene (reference sequence). This CDR3 has 14 amino acids. With 4 bases removed from V and 6 bases from J, the gap between germline ends came to 16 bases.

Within the sample, this clonotype is medium-sized. This sequence joins TRBV5-1 and TRBJ1-6; D is unresolved. Germline V lookup: CDR1 SGHRS, CDR2 YFSETQ. The CDR3 spans 15 residues. The V end was cut by 4 bases, the J end by 7 bases, with 15 bases between. CDR3 sequence reads: CASSLRTGNNSPLHF. Written as DNA, the CDR3 is TGCGCCAGCAGCCTTAGGACGGGAAACAATTCACCCCTCCACTTT.

This clonotype is medium-sized in the sample. This rearrangement joins TRBV11-2 to TRBJ1-2; possible D gene TRBD1, 6 bases. The CDR3 has 13 amino acids. V gave up 5 bases and J gave up 3 bases, with 10 bases separating them. Germline-derived CDR1 and CDR2 are SGHAT and FQNNGV. CDR3 region: CASSPQGHYGYTF. In DNA form, the CDR3 reads TGTGCCAGCAGCCCACAGGGCCACTATGGCTACACCTTC.

On this clonotype: This may be a read error: a much more frequent sequence differs by one nucleotide. The V gene is TRBV7-9, the J gene TRBJ2-5, with D possibly being TRBD2 (6 bases). V was cut by 5 bases and J by 4 bases, with 11 bases left in between. Germline values: CDR1 SEHNR, CDR2 FQNEAQ (reference sequence). This CDR3 contains 13 residues. The CDR3 loop is CASSPRDRETQYF. CDR3 sequence (DNA): TGTGCCAGCAGCCCGCGGGACCGAGAGACCCAGTACTTC.

In this sample, this clonotype is medium-sized. The chain carries TRBV12-3 or TRBV12-4 and TRBJ1-2; D call uncertain. The CDR3 consists of 14 residues. The germline V and J ends were trimmed by 3 bases and 0 bases, with 8 bases remaining between them. The CDR3 here is CASSFGRSNYGYTF. DNA for the CDR3: TGTGCCAGCAGTTTCGGCAGGTCTAACTATGGCTACACCTTC.

By frequency in the sample, this clonotype is medium-sized. This sequence joins TRBV6-2 or TRBV6-3 and TRBJ2-1; 14 bases match TRBD2. This CDR3 has 19 amino acids. Trimming removed 2 bases from V and 8 bases from J; junction bases left unmatched: 14. Germline CDR1 MNHEY, CDR2 SVGEGT. This CDR3 reads CASSYTRTTSGRAAYEQFF. The CDR3 bases are TGTGCCAGCAGTTACACACGAACGACTAGCGGGAGGGCCGCGTATGAGCAGTTCTTC.

By share, this clonotype counts as medium-sized. The chain employs TRBV6-1 and TRBJ2-1; D gene ambiguous. V was trimmed by 7 bases and J by 0 bases, leaving 16 bases between them. Germline loops: CDR1 MNHNS, CDR2 SASEGT. The CDR3 has 16 residues. CDR3 residues: CASIVFVGGSYNEQFF. CDR3 DNA sequence: TGTGCCAGCATCGTTTTCGTCGGCGGCTCCTACAATGAGCAGTTCTTC.

This chain uses TRBV19 with TRBJ2-1; the match to TRBD1 covers 8 bases. J gave up 0 bases and V 4 bases, and 2 bases lay outside the gene matches. The germline CDR1 and CDR2 sequences are LNHDA and SQIVND (reference sequence). The CDR3 sequence is 15 residues long. The CDR3 sequence: CASSNTGGSYNEQFF. The CDR3 DNA reads TGTGCCAGTAGTAACACAGGGGGCTCCTACAATGAGCAGTTCTTC.

This clonotype is medium-sized (0.01 to 0.1%) by share. This rearrangement joins TRBV19 to TRBJ2-3, with no clear D. This CDR3 spans 17 amino acids. Germline V lookup: CDR1 LNHDA, CDR2 SQIVND (reference sequence). Between the trimmed V and J ends, which lost 4 bases and 2 bases, there was a span of 19 bases. The CDR3 loop is CASSTPPRTENTDTQYF. Here the CDR3 DNA reads TGTGCCAGTAGTACCCCACCCCGGACGGAGAACACAGATACGCAGTATTTT.

This clonotype was counted many times. The V call is TRBV19, the J call TRBJ1-5; the match to TRBD1 covers 8 bases. V gave up 1 base and J gave up 3 bases; unmatched junction bases: 2. Germline V gene lookup returns CDR1 LNHDA and CDR2 SQIVND (reference sequence). The CDR3 has 15 amino acids. CDR3 region: CASSIGQGPNQPQHF. CDR3 DNA: TGTGCCAGTAGTATAGGACAGGGGCCCAATCAGCCCCAGCATTTT.

By share, this clonotype ranks as medium-sized (0.01 to 0.1%). The chain joins TRBV30 to TRBJ1-6; D might be TRBD1 (5 bases). CDR1 is GTSNPN and CDR2 is SVGIG in the germline V gene (reference sequence). This CDR3 spans 16 amino acids. The V end lost 3 bases, the J end lost 0 bases, and 12 bases lay between the germline ends. The CDR3 region is CAWRGRESSYNSPLHF. The CDR3 nucleotides read TGTGCCTGGAGAGGCAGGGAGAGCTCCTATAATTCACCCCTCCACTTT.

On this clonotype: The germline gene is not matched at one end of the junction; a read error may be the cause. The chain links TRBV20-1 to TRBJ2-1; no firm D call. The germline V gene has CDR1 DFQATT and CDR2 SNEGSKA (reference sequence). The CDR3 extends over 11 amino acids. CDR3 sequence reads: CSARSYNEQFF. CDR3 sequence (DNA): TGCAGTGCAAGATCCTACAATGAGCAGTTCTTT.

This clonotype is deemed medium-sized (0.01 to 0.1%). V and J are TRBV7-9 and TRBJ2-1, with 11 bases fitting TRBD2. V shed 1 base and J 8 bases; nucleotides not matched to a gene: 4. CDR3 length: 15 amino acids. Germline-derived CDR1 and CDR2 are SEHNR and FQNEAQ (reference sequence). The CDR3 protein is CASSLVTSGRDEQFF. In DNA, the CDR3 is TGTGCCAGCAGCTTAGTAACTAGCGGGAGAGATGAGCAGTTCTTC.

This clonotype was counted at least ten times. V gene TRBV2 combines with J gene TRBJ2-7; D remains unclear. The CDR3 is made up of 15 amino acids. V was cut by 2 bases and J by 3 bases, with 14 bases left in between. The germline gives CDR1 SNHLY, CDR2 FYNNEI. CDR3 sequence reads: CASSELGDRSYEQYF. Here the CDR3 DNA reads TGTGCCAGCAGTGAATTGGGCGACCGCAGCTACGAGCAGTACTTC.

This clonotype was detected many times. The chain recombines TRBV30 with TRBJ1-1; D perhaps matches TRBD1 (6 bases). V was trimmed by 1 base and J by 4 bases, leaving 7 bases between them. This CDR3 has 12 amino acids. Germline values: CDR1 GTSNPN, CDR2 SVGIG (reference sequence). In nucleotides, the CDR3 is TGTGCCTGGAGTGAGGGGGGCACTGAAGCTTTCTTT. This sequence encodes CAWSEGGTEAFF.

This clonotype was seen ten or more times. Here the CDR3 reads CSAPIRGQIYEQYF. As DNA, the CDR3 is TGCAGTGCACCCATTCGGGGGCAGATCTACGAGCAGTACTTC. This chain uses TRBV20-1 with TRBJ2-7; the D gene could be TRBD1 or TRBD2 (6 bases each). V was cut by 6 bases and J by 3 bases, with 18 bases left in between. From germline, CDR1 is DFQATT and CDR2 SNEGSKA (reference sequence). This CDR3 spans 14 amino acids.

This clonotype counts as medium-sized (0.01 to 0.1%). The chain has TRBV11-2 and TRBJ2-1, with D possibly matching TRBD1 (5 bases). CDR1 and CDR2 (germline): SGHAT, FQNNGV. Trimming pared 1 base from V and 3 bases from J, leaving 16 bases between. The length of the CDR3 is 17 residues. CDR3 sequence (DNA): TGTGCCAGCAGCTTAGCCCTGGGTCAGGGTGACTACAATGAGCAGTTCTTC. This encodes CASSLALGQGDYNEQFF.

CDR3 nucleotides: TGTGCCATCAGTCGGACAGCGAACACTGAAGCTTTCTTT. It is translated as CAISRTANTEAFF. This chain uses TRBV10-3 with TRBJ1-1, with D possibly being TRBD1 (6 bases). Germline V gene lookup returns CDR1 ENHRY and CDR2 SYGVKD. The CDR3 spans 13 residues. The V and J ends lost 5 bases and 1 base respectively, with 8 bases between them.

The chain is built from TRBV5-5 and TRBJ2-7; D ambiguous. The CDR3 contains 12 residues. Germline V gene lookup returns CDR1 SGHKS and CDR2 YYEKEE (reference sequence). V was shortened by 4 bases and J by 0 bases, with 5 bases between the two germline ends. CDR3 region: CASSRTSYEQYF. CDR3 nucleotide sequence: TGTGCCAGCAGCCGGACCTCCTACGAGCAGTACTTC.